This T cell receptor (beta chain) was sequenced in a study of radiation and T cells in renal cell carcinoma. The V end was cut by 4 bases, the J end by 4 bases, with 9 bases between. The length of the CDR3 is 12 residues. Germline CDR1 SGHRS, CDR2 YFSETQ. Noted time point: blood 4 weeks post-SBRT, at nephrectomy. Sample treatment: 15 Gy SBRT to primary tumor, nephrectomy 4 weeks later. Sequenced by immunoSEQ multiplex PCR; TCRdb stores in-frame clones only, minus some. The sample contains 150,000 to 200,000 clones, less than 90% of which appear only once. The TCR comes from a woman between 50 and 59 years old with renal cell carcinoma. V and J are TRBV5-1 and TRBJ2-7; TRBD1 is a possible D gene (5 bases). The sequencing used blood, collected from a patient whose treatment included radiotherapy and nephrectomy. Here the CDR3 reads CASSRTGYEQYF. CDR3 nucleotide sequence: TGCGCCAGCAGCAGAACAGGTTACGAGCAGTACTTC.